These 30 T cell receptor beta chains share one sample of origin, sequenced in a study of shared clonotypes between healthy human individuals. Terminally differentiated effector memory CD45RA+ cells were excluded from the naive CD8 cells, which were CD45RO-negative and positively selected for CCR7. Profiling relied on immunoSEQ multiplex PCR, and the TCRdb table lists in-frame clones only, not all of them. The sample yields about 2,200,000 clones, 85% to 95% seen once. The sample taken for sequencing was naive CD8+ T cells from PBMCs. These receptors were obtained from a man aged 18 to 30 in good health. Some clones in this sample may be carry-over from other donors' samples.

This rearrangement joins TRBV7-9 to TRBJ2-4; maybe TRBD1 (6 bases). V lost 5 bases and J lost 4, with 12 bases in between. The CDR3 length is 14 residues. The germline gives CDR1 SEHNR, CDR2 FQNEAQ (reference sequence). CDR3 DNA sequence: TGTGCCAGCAGCCCCGTAGGGGGAAAAAACATTCAGTACTTC. Protein product: CASSPVGGKNIQYF.

This chain links TRBV5-1 with TRBJ2-1; TRBD2 is a possible D gene (7 bases). This CDR3 comprises 15 residues. Trimming shortened V by 2 bases and J by 7 bases, and 16 bases separated the two germline ends. Germline V lookup: CDR1 SGHRS, CDR2 YFSETQ. CDR3 bases: TGCGCCAGCAGCTTAGGGGGAGGGCCCTTGAATGAGCAGTTCTTC. Amino acid sequence: CASSLGGGPLNEQFF.

The count of this clone is one. V is TRBV28 and J is TRBJ2-7, with a possible D match to TRBD1 (6 bases). The CDR3 length is 18 residues. Between the trimmed V and J ends, which lost 9 bases and 0 bases, there was a span of 27 bases. Per germline, CDR1 MDHEN and CDR2 SYDVKM. CDR3 DNA sequence: TGTGCCAGTGCCGGCCGGGACATCGCCAAGGTGAGCTCCTACGAGCAGTACTTC. As protein: CASAGRDIAKVSSYEQYF.

This chain uses TRBV13 with TRBJ2-2, with D hard to call. The CDR3 has 15 amino acids. Germline-derived CDR1 and CDR2 are PRHDT and FYEKMQ (reference sequence). V was shortened by 1 base and J by 4 bases, with 10 bases between the two germline ends. The chain's CDR3 is CASSLEAGPTGELFF. In DNA, the CDR3 is TGTGCCAGCAGCTTAGAGGCTGGCCCCACCGGGGAGCTGTTTTTT.

The J gene is TRBJ2-5, the V gene TRBV28, with D tentatively TRBD1 (6 bases). Germline CDR1 reads MDHEN; CDR2 reads SYDVKM. This CDR3 is 12 amino acids long. V lost 6 bases to trimming and J lost 4 bases, with 9 bases between them. The DNA for the CDR3 is TGTGCCAGCAGCGACAGGACAGAGACCCAGTACTTC. This gives the protein CASSDRTETQYF. Together with reference TRBV28 and TRBJ2-5, the CDR3 gives the full variable domain: DVKVTQSSRYLVKRTGEKVFLECVQDMDHENMFWYRQDPGLGLRLIYFSYDVKMKEKGDIPEGYSVSREKKERFSLILESASTNQTSMYLCASSDRTETQYFGPGTRLLVL.

J is TRBJ2-3 and V is TRBV10-1; 15 bases align to TRBD2. This CDR3 has 18 amino acids. Per germline, CDR1 WNHNN and CDR2 SYGVQD (reference sequence). The V gene end was trimmed by 4 bases and the J gene end by 5 bases; junction bases not matched to a gene: 10. CDR3 nucleotide sequence: TGCGCCAGCAGTGGTTGTCGGACTAGCGGGAGGGCCGTAGATACGCAGTATTTT. Translated: CASSGCRTSGRAVDTQYF.

The rearrangement links TRBV2 to TRBJ1-2; the D is unclear. Per the germline V gene, CDR1 is SNHLY and CDR2 is FYNNEI. V dropped 4 bases and J dropped 7 bases, with 10 bases sitting between them. The CDR3 is made up of 12 amino acids. CDR3 sequence: CASSGRRVGYTF. The CDR3 DNA reads as TGTGCCAGCAGTGGTCGGAGGGTTGGCTACACCTTC.

V is TRBV2 and J is TRBJ2-2; 8 bases agree with TRBD2. Germline V CDR1 and CDR2: SNHLY, FYNNEI. J gave up 6 bases and V 6 bases, and 6 bases lay outside the gene matches. The CDR3 is made up of 14 amino acids. The CDR3 DNA is TGTGCCAGCAGGATCCGGGAGGGGGCCGGGGAGCTGTTTTTT. This gives the protein CASRIREGAGELFF. Complete variable domain (other parts from reference TRBV2 and TRBJ2-2): EPEVTQTPSHQVTQMGQEVILRCVPISNHLYFYWYRQILGQKVEFLVSFYNNEISEKSEIFDDQFSVERPDGSNFTLKIRSTKLEDSAMYFCASRIREGAGELFFGEGSRLTVL.

The chain recombines TRBV7-9 with TRBJ1-2; a possible D gene is TRBD1 (6 bases). V lost 5 bases and J 4 bases, leaving 14 bases between the germline ends. CDR3 length: 14 residues. Germline V gene data show CDR1 as SEHNR and CDR2 as FQNEAQ (reference sequence). The CDR3 bases are TGTGCCAGCAGCCAAGGGGGTTCACTCTATGGCTACACCTTC. Its translation: CASSQGGSLYGYTF.

V gene TRBV27 combines with J gene TRBJ1-5, with TRBD1 matching 11 bases. CDR3 length equals 15 residues. With V trimmed by 9 bases and J by 4 bases, 8 bases remained unmatched. CDR1 and CDR2 (germline): MNHEY, SMNVEV (reference sequence). For the CDR3, the DNA is TGTGCCAGTTCGGACAGGGGGCCGGCGAATCAGCCCCAGCATTTT. This encodes CASSDRGPANQPQHF.

The genes are TRBV7-9 and TRBJ2-7; the D call may be TRBD1 or TRBD2 (5 bases each). Germline CDR1 and CDR2: SEHNR and FQNEAQ (reference sequence). There are 14 residues in the CDR3. Trimming cost V 4 bases and J 6 bases, with 16 bases left between them. The CDR3 spells CASSSGTASGEQYF. The CDR3 DNA is TGTGCCAGCAGCTCCGGGACCGCCTCCGGCGAGCAGTACTTC.

Points on this clone: This sample also contains other DNA sequences that code for the same CDR3. This rearrangement joins TRBV7-9 to TRBJ2-7; maybe TRBD1 (6 bases). V lost 0 bases to trimming and J lost 1 base, with 7 bases between them. CDR3 length equals 14 residues. Germline V gives CDR1 SEHNR, CDR2 FQNEAQ (reference sequence). The CDR3 is CASSLAGTSYEQYF. Here the CDR3 DNA reads TGTGCCAGCAGCTTAGCTGGGACATCCTACGAGCAGTACTTC.

This clone was observed a single time. The chain employs TRBV9 and TRBJ2-3; perhaps TRBD2 as D (6 bases). Germline assignment: CDR1 SGDLS and CDR2 YYNGEE. This CDR3 region has 13 residues. V was clipped by 3 bases and J by 5 bases, with 10 bases between them. The CDR3 DNA sequence: TGTGCCAGCAGCGCTCGGGAGAGAGATACGCAGTATTTT. It yields the protein CASSARERDTQYF.

The sample holds one count of this clone. The genes are TRBV7-7 and TRBJ2-5; 7 bases are a match to TRBD2. Germline lookup yields CDR1 SSHAT and CDR2 FNYEAQ (reference sequence). With 4 bases clipped from V and 2 bases from J, the junction kept 10 bases outside the gene matches. This CDR3 contains 16 residues. CDR3 sequence: CASSSPSDGGQETQYF. DNA for the CDR3: TGTGCCAGCAGCTCCCCCTCAGACGGGGGGCAAGAGACCCAGTACTTC.

In regard to this clone: Other DNA sequences of this sample code for an identical CDR3. The chain uses TRBV4-1 and TRBJ2-7; 8 bases agree with TRBD2. The CDR3 has 14 amino acids. Germline assignment: CDR1 MGHRA and CDR2 YSYEKL. The junction had 4 bases not matched to a gene; V was cut back by 2 bases and J by 4 bases. CDR3 residues: CASSQSGRTYEQYF. Written as DNA, the CDR3 is TGCGCCAGCAGCCAAAGCGGGAGAACGTACGAGCAGTACTTC.

As concerns this clone: The sample contains more than one DNA sequence encoding this CDR3. The rearrangement links TRBV19 to TRBJ1-1; possible D gene TRBD1, 5 bases. From germline, CDR1 is LNHDA and CDR2 SQIVND (reference sequence). V gave up 5 bases and J gave up 0 bases, with 7 bases separating them. The CDR3 is 13 residues long. The CDR3 is CASSLGLNTEAFF. The DNA of the CDR3 is TGTGCCAGTAGTCTGGGACTGAACACTGAAGCTTTCTTT.

V gene TRBV9 combines with J gene TRBJ2-3, with D perhaps assigned TRBD1 or TRBD2 (5 bases each). The V end lost 3 bases, the J end lost 6 bases, and 14 bases lay between the germline ends. Germline V CDR1 and CDR2: SGDLS, YYNGEE. The CDR3 totals 14 residues. This CDR3 is CASSGVEGEDTQYF. The CDR3 region has the DNA TGTGCCAGCAGCGGAGTAGAAGGGGAGGATACGCAGTATTTT.

The V call is TRBV9, the J call TRBJ2-7, with D tentatively TRBD1 (5 bases). This CDR3 contains 13 residues. V was cut by 4 bases and J by 3 bases, with 11 bases left in between. The germline V gene has CDR1 SGDLS and CDR2 YYNGEE. The CDR3 sequence: CASSPSDSYEQYF. The CDR3, as DNA: TGTGCCAGCAGCCCATCTGACAGCTACGAGCAGTACTTC.

The CDR3 DNA reads as TGTGCCAGCAGCGGACAGGGTACTTTGAATGAGCAGTTCTTC. Translating it yields CASSGQGTLNEQFF. J is TRBJ2-1 and V is TRBV6-1; TRBD1 matches at 8 bases. Trimming took 6 bases from V and 7 from J; bases not matched to a gene: 8. Germline CDR1 and CDR2: MNHNS and SASEGT. The CDR3 is 14 residues long.

The CDR3: CSPYSNQPQHF. CDR3 DNA: TGCAGCCCCTATAGCAATCAGCCCCAGCATTTT. The V gene is TRBV20-1, the J gene TRBJ1-5; unclear D gene. CDR1 DFQATT and CDR2 SNEGSKA come from the germline V gene (reference sequence). The CDR3 has 11 amino acids.

In its sample, this clone was seen a few times. Other DNA sequences in this specimen translate into the identical CDR3. The chain recombines TRBV7-9 with TRBJ1-5; TRBD1 might be the D (5 bases). Germline V gene sequence: CDR1 SEHNR, CDR2 FQNEAQ (reference sequence). The CDR3 extends over 14 amino acids. Trimming shortened V by 3 bases and J by 4 bases, and 10 bases separated the two germline ends. DNA for the CDR3: TGTGCCAGCAGCTTCGGAGGGGTAAATCAGCCCCAGCATTTT. Its protein is CASSFGGVNQPQHF. The whole variable domain, filled in from reference TRBV7-9 and TRBJ1-5, reads DTGVSQNPRHKITKRGQNVTFRCDPISEHNRLYWYRQTLGQGPEFLTYFQNEAQLEKSRLLSDRFSAERPKGSFSTLEIQRTEQGDSAMYLCASSFGGVNQPQHFGDGTRLSIL.

The genes are TRBV2 and TRBJ2-2; D remains unclear. Germline V gene sequence: CDR1 SNHLY, CDR2 FYNNEI. The CDR3 has 14 residues. V was pared by 5 bases and J by 8 bases, with 15 bases between. CDR3 in amino acids: CASSWTVPPGELFF. The CDR3 DNA follows: TGTGCCAGCAGTTGGACGGTCCCACCGGGGGAGCTGTTTTTT. Drawing the rest from reference TRBV2 and TRBJ2-2, the complete variable domain is EPEVTQTPSHQVTQMGQEVILRCVPISNHLYFYWYRQILGQKVEFLVSFYNNEISEKSEIFDDQFSVERPDGSNFTLKIRSTKLEDSAMYFCASSWTVPPGELFFGEGSRLTVL.

The rearrangement uses TRBV13 and TRBJ2-7, with 8 bases aligning to TRBD1. Trimming cost V 4 bases and J 3 bases; bases outside gene matches: 8. From germline, CDR1 is PRHDT and CDR2 FYEKMQ (reference sequence). There are 15 residues in the CDR3. The CDR3 nucleotides read TGTGCCAGCAGCTCGGGGGACAGGAAATACTACGAGCAGTACTTC. Protein sequence: CASSSGDRKYYEQYF.

The V and J genes are TRBV7-9 and TRBJ2-4; 7 nucleotides agree with TRBD1. The V and J ends lost 0 bases and 0 bases, in that order; junction bases with no gene match: 5. CDR3 length equals 17 residues. CDR1 is SEHNR and CDR2 is FQNEAQ in the germline V gene (reference sequence). CDR3 protein: CASSLAGDSRAKNIQYF. Here the CDR3 DNA reads TGTGCCAGCAGCTTAGCGGGGGACAGCCGAGCCAAAAACATTCAGTACTTC.

This clone appeared a single time. The J gene is TRBJ2-4, the V gene TRBV27; D may correspond to TRBD1 or TRBD2 (6 bases each). Germline CDR1 and CDR2: MNHEY and SMNVEV (reference sequence). CDR3 size: 14 residues. Between the trimmed V and J ends, which lost 3 bases and 8 bases, there was a span of 14 bases. The CDR3 here is CASSFTGGQDIQYF. CDR3 DNA: TGTGCCAGCAGTTTCACCGGGGGCCAAGACATTCAGTACTTC.

The rearrangement links TRBV7-9 to TRBJ2-7; perhaps TRBD2 as D (5 bases). This CDR3 has 15 residues. Germline CDR1 reads SEHNR; CDR2 reads FQNEAQ (reference sequence). Trimming cost V 4 bases and J 5 bases, with 18 bases left between them. The CDR3 DNA reads as TGTGCCAGCAGCTCAGCGGCCATTTGGGCCCACGAGCAGTACTTC. It is translated as CASSSAAIWAHEQYF.

V gene TRBV5-4 combines with J gene TRBJ1-5; D gene unclear. The germline V gene has CDR1 SGHNT and CDR2 YYREEE (reference sequence). The germline V and J ends were trimmed by 0 bases and 0 bases, with 7 bases remaining between them. There are 15 residues in the CDR3. Written as DNA, the CDR3 is TGTGCCAGCAGCTTGGGGCCCGATAGCAATCAGCCCCAGCATTTT. This gives the protein CASSLGPDSNQPQHF. Based on the CDR3 plus reference TRBV5-4 and TRBJ1-5, the full variable domain is ETGVTQSPTHLIKTRGQQVTLRCSSQSGHNTVSWYQQALGQGPQFIFQYYREEENGRGNFPPRFSGLQFPNYSSELNVNALELDDSALYLCASSLGPDSNQPQHFGDGTRLSIL.

The chain is built from TRBV15 and TRBJ2-7, with D perhaps matching TRBD1 (7 bases). V gave up 5 bases and J gave up 4 bases, with 18 bases separating them. The CDR3 sequence is 15 residues long. Per germline, CDR1 LNHNV and CDR2 YYDKDF (reference sequence). The CDR3 loop is CATSVGTVGGYEQYF. Here the CDR3 DNA reads TGTGCCACCAGCGTCGGGACAGTGGGGGGTTACGAGCAGTACTTC.

CDR3 DNA sequence: TGTGCCAGCAGCTTAGGGGGGACAGGGTACGAAGAGACCCAGTACTTC. It encodes CASSLGGTGYEETQYF. The J gene is TRBJ2-5, the V gene TRBV7-7, with 9 bases that match TRBD1. The V gene end was trimmed by 1 base and the J gene end by 3 bases; junction bases not matched to a gene: 6. The length of the CDR3 is 16 residues. Germline V gives CDR1 SSHAT, CDR2 FNYEAQ (reference sequence).

The genes are TRBV10-3 and TRBJ2-1, with 8 bases aligning to TRBD2. The CDR3 is made up of 15 amino acids. Germline V lookup: CDR1 ENHRY, CDR2 SYGVKD. The V gene end was trimmed by 2 bases and the J gene end by 5 bases; junction bases not matched to a gene: 5. CDR3 DNA sequence: TGTGCCATCAGTGAGGTCGAGCGGGAGCACAATGAGCAGTTCTTC. Translation: CAISEVEREHNEQFF.